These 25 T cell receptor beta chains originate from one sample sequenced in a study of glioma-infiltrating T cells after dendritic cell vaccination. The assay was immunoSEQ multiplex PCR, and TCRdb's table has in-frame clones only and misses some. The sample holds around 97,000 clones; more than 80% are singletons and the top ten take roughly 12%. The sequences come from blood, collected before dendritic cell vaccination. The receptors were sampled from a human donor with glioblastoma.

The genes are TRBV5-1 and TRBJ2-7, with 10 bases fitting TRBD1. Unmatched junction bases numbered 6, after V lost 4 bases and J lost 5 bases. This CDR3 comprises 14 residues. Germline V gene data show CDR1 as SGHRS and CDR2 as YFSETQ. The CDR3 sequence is CASSPGTGDHEQYF. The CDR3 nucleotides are TGCGCCAGCAGCCCTGGGACAGGGGACCACGAGCAGTACTTC.

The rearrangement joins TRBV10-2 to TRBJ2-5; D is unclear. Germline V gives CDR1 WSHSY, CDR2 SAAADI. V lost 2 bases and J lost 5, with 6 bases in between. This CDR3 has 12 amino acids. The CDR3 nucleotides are TGCGCCAGCAGTGAGGTTTCGGAGACCCAGTACTTC. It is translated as CASSEVSETQYF.

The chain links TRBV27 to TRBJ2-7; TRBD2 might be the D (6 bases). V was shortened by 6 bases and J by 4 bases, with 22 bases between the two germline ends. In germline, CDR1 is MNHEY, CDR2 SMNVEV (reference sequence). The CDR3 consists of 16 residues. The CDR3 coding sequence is TGTGCCAGCAGCCAAAGGTCCCCGGGGGTACCATACGAGCAGTACTTC. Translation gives CASSQRSPGVPYEQYF.

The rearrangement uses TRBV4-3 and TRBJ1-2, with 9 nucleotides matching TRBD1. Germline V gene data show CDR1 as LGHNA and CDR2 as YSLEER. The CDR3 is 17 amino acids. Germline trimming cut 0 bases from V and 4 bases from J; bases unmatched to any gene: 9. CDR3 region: CASSQETPGQGSYGYTF. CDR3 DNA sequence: TGCGCCAGCAGCCAAGAGACCCCGGGACAGGGTAGCTATGGCTACACCTTC.

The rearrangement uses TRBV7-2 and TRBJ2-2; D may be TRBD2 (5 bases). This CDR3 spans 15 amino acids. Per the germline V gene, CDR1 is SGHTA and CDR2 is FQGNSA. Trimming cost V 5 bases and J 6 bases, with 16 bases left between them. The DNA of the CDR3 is TGTGCCAGCAGCCCCGCGGGTTTCGTCGCCGGGGAGCTGTTTTTT. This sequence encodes CASSPAGFVAGELFF. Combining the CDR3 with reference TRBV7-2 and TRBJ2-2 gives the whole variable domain GAGVSQSPSNKVTEKGKDVELRCDPISGHTALYWYRQSLGQGLEFLIYFQGNSAPDKSGLPSDRFSAERTGGSVSTLTIQRTQQEDSAVYLCASSPAGFVAGELFFGEGSRLTVL.

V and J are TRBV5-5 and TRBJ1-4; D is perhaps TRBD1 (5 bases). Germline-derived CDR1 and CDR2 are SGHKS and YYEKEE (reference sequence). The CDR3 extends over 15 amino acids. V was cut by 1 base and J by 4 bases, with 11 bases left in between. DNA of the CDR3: TGTGCCAGCAGCTTGTTAGAAGGGGATAATGAAAAACTGTTTTTT. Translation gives CASSLLEGDNEKLFF.

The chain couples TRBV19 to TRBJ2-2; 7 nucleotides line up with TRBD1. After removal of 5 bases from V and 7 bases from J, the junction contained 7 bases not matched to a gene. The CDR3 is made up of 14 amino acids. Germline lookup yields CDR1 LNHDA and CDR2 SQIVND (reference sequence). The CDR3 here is CASSDRERDGELFF. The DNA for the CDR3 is TGTGCCAGTAGTGACAGGGAACGAGACGGGGAGCTGTTTTTT. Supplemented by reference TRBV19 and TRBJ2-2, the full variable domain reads DGGITQSPKYLFRKEGQNVTLSCEQNLNHDAMYWYRQDPGQGLRLIYYSQIVNDFQKGDIAEGYSVSREKKESFPLTVTSAQKNPTAFYLCASSDRERDGELFFGEGSRLTVL.

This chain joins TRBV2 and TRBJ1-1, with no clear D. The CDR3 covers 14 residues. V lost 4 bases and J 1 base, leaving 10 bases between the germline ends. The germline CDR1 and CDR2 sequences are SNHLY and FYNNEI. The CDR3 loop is CASSVLGPNTEAFF. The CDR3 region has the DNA TGTGCCAGCAGTGTACTAGGTCCGAACACTGAAGCTTTCTTT.

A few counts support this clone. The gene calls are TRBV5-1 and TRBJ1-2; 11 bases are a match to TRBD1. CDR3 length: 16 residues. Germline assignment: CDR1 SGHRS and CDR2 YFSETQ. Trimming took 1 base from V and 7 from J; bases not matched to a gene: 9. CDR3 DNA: TGCGCCAGCAGCTTGAACGTAGGACAGGGGGCTGGTGGCTACACCTTC. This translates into CASSLNVGQGAGGYTF.

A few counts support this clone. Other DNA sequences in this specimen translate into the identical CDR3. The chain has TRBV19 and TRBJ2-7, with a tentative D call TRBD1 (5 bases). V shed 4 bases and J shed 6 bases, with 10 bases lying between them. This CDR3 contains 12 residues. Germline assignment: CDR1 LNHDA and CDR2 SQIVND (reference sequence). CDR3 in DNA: TGTGCCAGTAGTAAAGGGGCCGGCGAGCAGTACTTC. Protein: CASSKGAGEQYF.

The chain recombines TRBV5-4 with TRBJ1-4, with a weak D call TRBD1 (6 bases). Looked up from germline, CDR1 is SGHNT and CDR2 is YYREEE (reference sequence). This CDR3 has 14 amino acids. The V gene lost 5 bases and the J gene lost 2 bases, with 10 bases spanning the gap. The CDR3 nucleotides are TGTGCCAGCAGTGAACAGGGCACTAATGAAAAACTGTTTTTT. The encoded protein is CASSEQGTNEKLFF.

CDR3 coding DNA: TGCGCCAGCAGCTCACCCATCGGGGTGGGCACCGGGGAGCTGTTTTTT. Translated: CASSSPIGVGTGELFF. The rearrangement uses TRBV5-1 and TRBJ2-2, with D tentatively TRBD2 (5 bases). The CDR3 covers 16 residues. V lost 3 bases and J lost 4, with 16 bases in between. Looked up from germline, CDR1 is SGHRS and CDR2 is YFSETQ.

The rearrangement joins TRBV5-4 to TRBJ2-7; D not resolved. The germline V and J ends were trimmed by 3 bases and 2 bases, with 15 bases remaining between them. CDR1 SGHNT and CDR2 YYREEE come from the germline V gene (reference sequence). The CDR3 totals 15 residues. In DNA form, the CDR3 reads TGTGCCAGCAGCTCCTACAGCAAAAACCCCTACGAGCAGTACTTC. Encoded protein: CASSSYSKNPYEQYF.

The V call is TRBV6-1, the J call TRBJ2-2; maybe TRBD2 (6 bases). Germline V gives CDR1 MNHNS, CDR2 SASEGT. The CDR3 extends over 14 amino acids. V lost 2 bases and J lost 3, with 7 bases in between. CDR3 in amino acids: CASSERGYTGELFF. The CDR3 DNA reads TGTGCCAGCAGTGAACGGGGGTACACCGGGGAGCTGTTTTTT.

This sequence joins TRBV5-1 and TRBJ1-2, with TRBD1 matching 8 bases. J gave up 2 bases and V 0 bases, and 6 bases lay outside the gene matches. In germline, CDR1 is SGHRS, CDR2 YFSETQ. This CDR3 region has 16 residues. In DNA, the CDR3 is TGCGCCAGCAGCTTGGGGTGGACAGGGACGAACTATGGCTACACCTTC. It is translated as CASSLGWTGTNYGYTF.

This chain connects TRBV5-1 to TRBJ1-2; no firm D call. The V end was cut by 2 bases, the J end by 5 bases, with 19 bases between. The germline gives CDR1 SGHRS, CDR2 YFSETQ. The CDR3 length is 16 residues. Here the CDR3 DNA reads TGCGCCAGCAGCTTCGGGTTTCCCCCTTCTAGATATGGCTACACCTTC. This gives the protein CASSFGFPPSRYGYTF.

The CDR3 nucleotides read TGTGCCAGCAGCCCGTCTGTGGGGGCTAACGAGCAGTACTTC. Protein sequence: CASSPSVGANEQYF. The gene calls are TRBV9 and TRBJ2-7; D perhaps matches TRBD1 (6 bases). Germline V gene sequence: CDR1 SGDLS, CDR2 YYNGEE. Trimming took 4 bases from V and 5 from J, leaving 16 bases between them. The CDR3 is made up of 14 amino acids.

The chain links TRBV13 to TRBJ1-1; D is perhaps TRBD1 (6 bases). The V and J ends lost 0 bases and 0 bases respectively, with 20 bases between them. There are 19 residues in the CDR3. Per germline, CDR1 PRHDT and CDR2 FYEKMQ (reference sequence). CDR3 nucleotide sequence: TGTGCCAGCAGCTTAGGTTTAGGGGCTGGGGGGGGGCTGAACACTGAAGCTTTCTTT. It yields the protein CASSLGLGAGGGLNTEAFF.

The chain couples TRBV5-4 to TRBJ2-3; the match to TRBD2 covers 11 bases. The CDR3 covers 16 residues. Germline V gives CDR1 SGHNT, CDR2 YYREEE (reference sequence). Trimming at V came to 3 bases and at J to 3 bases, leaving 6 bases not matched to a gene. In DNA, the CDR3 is TGTGCCAGCAGCTCCCGGGCTAGCGGGGGGACAGATACGCAGTATTTT. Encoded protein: CASSSRASGGTDTQYF.

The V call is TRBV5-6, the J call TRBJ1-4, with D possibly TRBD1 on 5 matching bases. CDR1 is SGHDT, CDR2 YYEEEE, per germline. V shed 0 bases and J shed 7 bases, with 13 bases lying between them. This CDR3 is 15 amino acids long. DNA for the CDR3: TGTGCCAGCAGCTTGGTCGGGCAGGGTGGTGAAAAACTGTTTTTT. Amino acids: CASSLVGQGGEKLFF.

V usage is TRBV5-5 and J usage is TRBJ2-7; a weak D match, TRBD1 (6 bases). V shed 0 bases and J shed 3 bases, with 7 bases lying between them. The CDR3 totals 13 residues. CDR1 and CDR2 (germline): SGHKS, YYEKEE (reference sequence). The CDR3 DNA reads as TGTGCCAGCAGCTTGGTACAGGGCTACGAGCAGTACTTC. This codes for CASSLVQGYEQYF.

The CDR3 protein is CASSRGGGQPQHF. The CDR3, as DNA: TGTGCCAGCTCGCGGGGAGGGGGTCAGCCCCAGCATTTT. This rearrangement joins TRBV18 to TRBJ1-5, with D possibly matching TRBD1 (6 bases). Germline CDR1 and CDR2: KGHSH and LQKENI. Between the trimmed V and J ends, which lost 6 bases and 6 bases, there was a span of 12 bases. The CDR3 totals 13 residues.

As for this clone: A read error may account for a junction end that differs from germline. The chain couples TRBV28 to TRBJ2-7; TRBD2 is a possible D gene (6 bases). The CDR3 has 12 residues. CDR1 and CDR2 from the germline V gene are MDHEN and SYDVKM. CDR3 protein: CAGSLGGYEQYF. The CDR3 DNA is TGTGCCGGCAGTCTCGGGGGCTACGAGCAGTACTTC. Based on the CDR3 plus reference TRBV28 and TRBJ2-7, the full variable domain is DVKVTQSSRYLVKRTGEKVFLECVQDMDHENMFWYRQDPGLGLRLIYFSYDVKMKEKGDIPEGYSVSREKKERFSLILESASTNQTSMYLCAGSLGGYEQYFGPGTRLTVT.

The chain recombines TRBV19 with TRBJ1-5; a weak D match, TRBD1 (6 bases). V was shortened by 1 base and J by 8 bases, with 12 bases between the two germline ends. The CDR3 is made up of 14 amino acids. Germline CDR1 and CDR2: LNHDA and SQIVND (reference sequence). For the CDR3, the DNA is TGTGCCAGTAGTATAGTTTGGGGGCAAGAGCCCCAGCATTTT. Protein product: CASSIVWGQEPQHF.

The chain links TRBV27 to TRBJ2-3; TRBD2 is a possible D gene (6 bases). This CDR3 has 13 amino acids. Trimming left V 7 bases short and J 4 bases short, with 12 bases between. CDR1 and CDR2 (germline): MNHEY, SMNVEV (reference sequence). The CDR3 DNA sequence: TGTGCCAGCACACCCTGGGGGGCAGATACGCAGTATTTT. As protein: CASTPWGADTQYF.